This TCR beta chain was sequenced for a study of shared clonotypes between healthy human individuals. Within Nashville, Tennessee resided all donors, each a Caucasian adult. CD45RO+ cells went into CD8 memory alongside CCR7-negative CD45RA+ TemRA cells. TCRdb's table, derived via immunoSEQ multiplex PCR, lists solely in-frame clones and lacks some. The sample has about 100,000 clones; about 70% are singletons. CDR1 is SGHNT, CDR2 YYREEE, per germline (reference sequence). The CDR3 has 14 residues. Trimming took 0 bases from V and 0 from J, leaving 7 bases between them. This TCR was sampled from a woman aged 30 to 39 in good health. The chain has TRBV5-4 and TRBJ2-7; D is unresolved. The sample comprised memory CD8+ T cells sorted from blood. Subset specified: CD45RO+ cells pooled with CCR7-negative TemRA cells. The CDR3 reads CASSLDGGSYEQYF. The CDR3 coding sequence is TGTGCCAGCAGCTTGGACGGTGGCTCCTACGAGCAGTACTTC.